This TCR beta chain came from a study of beta chain features in type 1 diabetes. The CDR3 loop spans 14 amino acids. CDR1 MNHEY and CDR2 SVGAGI come from the germline V gene. The V and J ends lost 7 bases and 1 base respectively, with 13 bases between them. Investigators reverse transcribed all isolated RNA, so they sequenced expressed TCRB transcripts. Using immunoSEQ multiplex PCR, the repertoire was profiled, and TCRdb retains in-frame clones only, with some absent. The sample shows some 150,000 clones, around 51% of them seen only once. The sample was Tregs from blood. This clonotype was obtained from a man aged 18 to 29 in good health. The rearrangement joins TRBV6-5 to TRBJ1-1; no definite D call. CDR3 loop: CASKGQAGNTEAFF. CDR3 sequence (DNA): TGTGCCAGCAAGGGTCAGGCGGGGAACACTGAAGCTTTCTTT.